This TCR beta chain is drawn from a study of T-cell memory formation after mild COVID-19. TCRdb re-analysed the 5' RACE reads in MiXCR, keeping a single row per CDR3 protein. The sample holds about half a million distinct CDR3 sequences; approximately 18% are singletons and the top ten take about 12%. J gave up 4 bases and V 2 bases, and 3 bases lay outside the gene matches. The CDR3 extends over 14 amino acids. Germline V lookup: CDR1 MNHEY, CDR2 SVGAGI. The sequencing sample was made of PBMCs or a T cell subset sorted from them (not recorded which). This sequence originates from an adult woman who had mild COVID-19 (a few samples of this study predate the infection). Cell type and time point are not known. This chain links TRBV6-5 with TRBJ1-2, with 8 bases fitting TRBD1. Written as DNA, the CDR3 is TGTGCCAGCAGTTACGCAGGGGGCCTCTATGGCTACACCTTC. Protein: CASSYAGGLYGYTF.